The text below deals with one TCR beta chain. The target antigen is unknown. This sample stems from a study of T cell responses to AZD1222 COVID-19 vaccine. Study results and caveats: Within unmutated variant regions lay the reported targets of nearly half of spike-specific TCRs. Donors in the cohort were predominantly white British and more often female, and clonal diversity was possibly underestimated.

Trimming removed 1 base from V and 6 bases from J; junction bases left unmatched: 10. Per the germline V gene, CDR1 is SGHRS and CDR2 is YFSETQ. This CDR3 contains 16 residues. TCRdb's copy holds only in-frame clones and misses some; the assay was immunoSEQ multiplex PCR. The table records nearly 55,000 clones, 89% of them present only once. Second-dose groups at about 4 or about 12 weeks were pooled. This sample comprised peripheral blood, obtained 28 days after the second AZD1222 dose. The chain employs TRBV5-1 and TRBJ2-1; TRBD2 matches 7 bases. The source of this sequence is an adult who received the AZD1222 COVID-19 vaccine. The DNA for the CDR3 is TGCGCCAGCAGCTTGTCTTCTGGCGGGAGCACCAATGAGCAGTTCTTC. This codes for CASSLSSGGSTNEQFF.